These 23 T cell receptor beta chains were all obtained from the same sample, sequenced in a study of control samples from healthy donors and cancer patients. Profiling relied on immunoSEQ multiplex PCR, and the TCRdb table lists in-frame clones only, not all of them. Counted here are 200,000 to 250,000 clones, about 94% occurring once; the ten biggest clones make up roughly 1.6%. Material for sequencing was blood. The receptors were gathered from a man in his fifties or sixties in good health.

The chain recombines TRBV15 with TRBJ2-5; D is uncertain. This CDR3 region has 16 residues. Between the trimmed V and J ends, which lost 0 bases and 2 bases, there was a span of 13 bases. Germline assignment: CDR1 LNHNV and CDR2 YYDKDF (reference sequence). CDR3 amino acids: CATSRDQRQLQETQYF. In DNA form, the CDR3 reads TGTGCCACCAGCAGAGATCAGCGACAACTTCAAGAGACCCAGTACTTC.

The chain recombines TRBV7-2 with TRBJ2-7; no clear D gene. This CDR3 is 15 amino acids long. CDR1 and CDR2 from the germline V gene are SGHTA and FQGNSA. Deletions cut 2 bases from V and 0 bases from J, with 11 bases between. The DNA for the CDR3 is TGTGCCAGCAGCTTATATGGTACGGCCTCCTACGAGCAGTACTTC. It codes for CASSLYGTASYEQYF.

V and J are TRBV28 and TRBJ2-7; TRBD1 matches 10 bases. The V gene end was trimmed by 5 bases and the J gene end by 4 bases; junction bases not matched to a gene: 5. The CDR3 is made up of 14 amino acids. Germline V gene sequence: CDR1 MDHEN, CDR2 SYDVKM. The CDR3 bases are TGTGCCAGCAGTCCGGGACAGGGGAGGTACGAGCAGTACGTC. Amino acid sequence: CASSPGQGRYEQYV.

V gene TRBV7-3 combines with J gene TRBJ1-1; D possibly corresponds to TRBD1 (5 bases). Per germline, CDR1 SGHTA and CDR2 FQGTGA. This CDR3 has 15 amino acids. The V end was cut by 2 bases, the J end by 2 bases, with 12 bases between. The CDR3 DNA reads TGTGCCAGCAGCTTAGATGGGGGAGGAAACACTGAAGCTTTCTTT. Translating gives CASSLDGGGNTEAFF.

This clone was picked up one time. The chain uses TRBV11-2 and TRBJ2-7, with TRBD1 as a possible D gene (6 bases). The CDR3 contains 15 residues. CDR1 SGHAT and CDR2 FQNNGV come from the germline V gene. Between the trimmed V and J ends, which lost 5 bases and 0 bases, there was a span of 14 bases. The CDR3 DNA is TGTGCCAGCAGCCGAGGACAGATTAGCTCCTACGAGCAGTACTTC. Protein sequence: CASSRGQISSYEQYF. Using reference TRBV11-2 and TRBJ2-7 for the parts outside the CDR3, the full variable domain is EAGVAQSPRYKIIEKRQSVAFWCNPISGHATLYWYQQILGQGPKLLIQFQNNGVVDDSQLPKDRFSAERLKGVDSTLKIQPAKLEDSAVYLCASSRGQISSYEQYFGPGTRLTVT.

The V call is TRBV19, the J call TRBJ2-6; no clear D gene. The germline gives CDR1 LNHDA, CDR2 SQIVND (reference sequence). Trimming cost V 6 bases and J 4 bases, with 16 bases left between them. The CDR3 is made up of 16 amino acids. CDR3 bases: TGTGCCAGTAGCTGGGTAACGTCATCCGGGGCCAACGTCCTGACTTTC. Its translation: CASSWVTSSGANVLTF.

The rearrangement links TRBV5-1 to TRBJ1-5; D is perhaps TRBD1 (5 bases). V was pared by 0 bases and J by 7 bases, with 20 bases between. This CDR3 has 17 amino acids. CDR1 is SGHRS and CDR2 is YFSETQ in the germline V gene. The chain's CDR3 is CASSLGVGGATSQPQHF. The CDR3 DNA reads as TGCGCCAGCAGCTTGGGGGTTGGAGGGGCAACGAGCCAGCCCCAGCATTTT.

The chain employs TRBV3-1 (or the pseudogene TRBV3-2) and TRBJ1-1; the match to TRBD1 covers 8 bases. The CDR3 consists of 14 residues. Germline lookup yields CDR1 LGHDT and CDR2 YNNKEL (reference sequence). The V gene end was trimmed by 5 bases and the J gene end by 5 bases; junction bases not matched to a gene: 7. The CDR3 spells CASSFPGGWTEAFF. CDR3 bases: TGTGCCAGCAGCTTCCCAGGGGGCTGGACTGAAGCTTTCTTT.

The chain uses TRBV6-5 and TRBJ2-7; 9 positions agree with TRBD1. Germline V gives CDR1 MNHEY, CDR2 SVGAGI. V trimming: 10 bases; J trimming: 5 bases; junction bases outside the gene matches: 15. CDR3 size: 15 residues. CDR3 coding DNA: TGTGCCACGAATGGACCGGGACAGGGTTCCCACGAGCAGTACTTC. It specifies CATNGPGQGSHEQYF.

In its sample, this clone was seen a few times. This chain uses TRBV7-7 with TRBJ1-1; TRBD1 is a possible D gene (5 bases). The CDR3 is 13 amino acids. Germline V CDR1 and CDR2: SSHAT, FNYEAQ (reference sequence). CDR3 DNA: TGTGCTTGTAGCCGGGACCGCAACACTGAAGCTTTCTTT. Translated, it gives CACSRDRNTEAFF.

This clone occurred a few times. This chain joins TRBV5-1 and TRBJ1-1, with 8 bases matching TRBD1. After removal of 4 bases from V and 5 bases from J, the junction contained 4 bases not matched to a gene. Per the germline V gene, CDR1 is SGHRS and CDR2 is YFSETQ. The CDR3 is 13 amino acids. CDR3 sequence: CASSMTGETEAFF. The CDR3 DNA sequence: TGCGCCAGCAGCATGACAGGGGAGACTGAAGCTTTCTTT.

The rearrangement uses TRBV2 and TRBJ1-6; tentatively, D is TRBD1 (5 bases). Germline V gene lookup returns CDR1 SNHLY and CDR2 FYNNEI. Trimming pared 3 bases from V and 7 bases from J, leaving 10 bases between. This CDR3 spans 14 amino acids. The CDR3 DNA sequence: TGTGCCAGCAGTGAGGGGGTGGAAAATTCACCCCTCCACTTT. Protein: CASSEGVENSPLHF.

The chain couples TRBV3-1 (or the pseudogene TRBV3-2) to TRBJ2-3; 12 nucleotides agree with TRBD2. CDR3 length: 15 amino acids. The J segment lost 7 bases and the V segment lost 7 bases, leaving 9 bases of the junction unmatched. Germline assignment: CDR1 LGHDT and CDR2 YNNKEL (reference sequence). The CDR3: CASNPSGGARNTQYF. CDR3 nucleotides: TGTGCCAGCAACCCTAGCGGGGGGGCCAGGAATACGCAGTATTTT.

The gene calls are TRBV9 and TRBJ2-3; the D is unclear. The germline gives CDR1 SGDLS, CDR2 YYNGEE. CDR3 length: 14 amino acids. With 6 bases removed from V and 0 bases from J, the gap between germline ends came to 11 bases. CDR3: CASMGTDSTDTQYF. Here the CDR3 DNA reads TGTGCCAGCATGGGTACGGATAGCACAGATACGCAGTATTTT. The whole variable domain, remainder taken from reference TRBV9 and TRBJ2-3, is DSGVTQTPKHLITATGQRVTLRCSPRSGDLSVYWYQQSLDQGLQFLIQYYNGEERAKGNILERFSAQQFPDLHSELNLSSLELGDSALYFCASMGTDSTDTQYFGPGTRLTVL.

V and J are TRBV3-1 (or the pseudogene TRBV3-2) and TRBJ1-2; D gene ambiguous. The CDR3 contains 11 residues. The ends were cut back, 4 bases at V and 8 bases at J, with 8 bases in the middle. CDR1 and CDR2 (germline): LGHDT, YNNKEL (reference sequence). DNA of the CDR3: TGTGCCAGCAGCCGTAAAGGCGGCTACACCTTC. This codes for CASSRKGGYTF.

V is TRBV24-1 and J is TRBJ1-3; no clear D. The V and J ends lost 7 bases and 0 bases respectively, with 9 bases between them. CDR1 KGHDR and CDR2 SFDVKD come from the germline V gene. CDR3 size: 14 residues. The CDR3 sequence: CATRERFSGNTIYF. The CDR3 bases are TGTGCCACCAGGGAACGGTTCTCTGGAAACACCATATATTTT.

The chain couples TRBV6-6 to TRBJ1-5; the D gene is possibly TRBD1 (5 bases). Trimming shortened V by 8 bases and J by 4 bases, and 12 bases separated the two germline ends. Germline V gene sequence: CDR1 MNHNY, CDR2 SVGAGI (reference sequence). The CDR3 consists of 13 residues. The CDR3 region is CASSAPGNQPQHF. The DNA for the CDR3 is TGTGCCAGCTCGGCCCCAGGGAATCAGCCCCAGCATTTT.

J is TRBJ1-1 and V is TRBV27, with 8 bases that match TRBD1. Trimming took 5 bases from V and 0 from J; bases not matched to a gene: 8. CDR1 and CDR2 from the germline V gene are MNHEY and SMNVEV (reference sequence). The CDR3 is 16 residues long. The CDR3 region is CASSPWDRIMNTEAFF. CDR3 nucleotide sequence: TGTGCCAGCAGTCCTTGGGACAGGATAATGAACACTGAAGCTTTCTTT.

The V and J genes are TRBV30 and TRBJ1-1, with unresolved D. Trimming removed 6 bases at V and 3 bases at J, with 14 bases between. The CDR3 totals 13 residues. Germline V gene lookup returns CDR1 GTSNPN and CDR2 SVGIG (reference sequence). The CDR3 protein is CACSPERDTEAFF. The CDR3 bases are TGTGCCTGCTCCCCGGAGAGGGACACTGAAGCTTTCTTT.

The chain joins TRBV18 to TRBJ2-7; TRBD1 matches 10 bases. Germline-derived CDR1 and CDR2 are KGHSH and LQKENI. J lost 4 bases, V lost 5 bases, and 2 bases had no gene match. The CDR3 covers 13 residues. The CDR3 loop is CASSWGQGYEQYV. The DNA of the CDR3 is TGTGCCAGCTCATGGGGACAGGGGTACGAGCAGTACGTC.

The gene calls are TRBV4-3 and TRBJ1-1; 9 nucleotides agree with TRBD1. The CDR3 runs to 16 residues. Germline V gene lookup returns CDR1 LGHNA and CDR2 YSLEER. After removal of 0 bases from V and 5 bases from J, the junction contained 7 bases not matched to a gene. CDR3: CASSQDLGTGRTEAFF. In nucleotides, the CDR3 is TGCGCCAGCAGCCAAGATCTTGGGACAGGGAGGACTGAAGCTTTCTTT.

The V gene is TRBV2, the J gene TRBJ1-3; D gene ambiguous. Germline V gene sequence: CDR1 SNHLY, CDR2 FYNNEI. Trimming took off 6 bases at V and 7 bases at J, with 25 bases between the two ends. The CDR3 runs 17 residues. The CDR3 spells CASSEYSTYALWNTIYF. CDR3 in DNA: TGTGCCAGCAGCGAATATTCGACATATGCTCTGTGGAACACCATATATTTT.

CDR3 nucleotide sequence: TGTGCCAGCAGACGGACGGCGAACACTGAAGCTTTCTTT. Translated: CASRRTANTEAFF. The J gene is TRBJ1-1, the V gene TRBV6-5; no reliable D call. Trimming removed 6 bases at V and 1 base at J, with 9 bases between. CDR1 and CDR2 (germline): MNHEY, SVGAGI. The CDR3 extends over 13 amino acids.